These 13 T cell receptor beta chains originate from one sample sequenced in a study of early T cells in non-severe SARS-CoV-2 infection. From the 5' RACE reads, TCRdb called clonotypes with MiXCR, one entry per CDR3 protein. The sample holds 35,000 to 50,000 distinct CDR3 sequences, around a quarter seen once. The sample in question was whole blood, obtained at baseline. The receptors originated from an adult who was a healthcare worker with PCR-confirmed SARS-CoV-2 infection or an uninfected control (not recorded which).

This clonotype was observed a few times. The rearrangement joins TRBV3-1 to TRBJ2-7; 8 nucleotides agree with TRBD1. CDR1 LGHDT and CDR2 YNNKEL come from the germline V gene (reference sequence). V gave up 4 bases and J gave up 4 bases; unmatched junction bases: 3. CDR3 length equals 13 residues. CDR3 nucleotide sequence: TGTGCCAGCAGCCGGACAGGGATATACGAGCAGTACTTC. Protein sequence: CASSRTGIYEQYF.

This clonotype turned up a few times. The J gene is TRBJ1-1, the V gene TRBV3-1; D call uncertain. Trimming left V 2 bases short and J 7 bases short, with 8 bases between. The germline V gene has CDR1 LGHDT and CDR2 YNNKEL (reference sequence). The CDR3 totals 12 residues. The CDR3, as DNA: TGTGCCAGCAGCCAAAGGAATCGTGAAGCTTTCTTT. It specifies CASSQRNREAFF.

CDR3 nucleotide sequence: TGTGCCAGCAGCTCAATTGGGACAGATACGCAGTATTTT. Protein sequence: CASSSIGTDTQYF. The chain is built from TRBV7-2 and TRBJ2-3; D remains unclear. This CDR3 has 13 amino acids. Germline V lookup: CDR1 SGHTA, CDR2 FQGNSA. Trimming took 4 bases from V and 3 from J, leaving 8 bases between them.

This clonotype was seen only a few times. The chain joins TRBV7-6 to TRBJ2-2; 7 bases map to TRBD1. The V segment lost 5 bases and the J segment 0 bases; nucleotides outside the gene matches: 9. Germline CDR1 is SGHVS and CDR2 is FNYEAQ. This CDR3 comprises 17 residues. CDR3 DNA sequence: TGTGCCAGCAGCCGACCTTCCGGGACAGCGAACACCGGGGAGCTGTTTTTT. Amino acid sequence: CASSRPSGTANTGELFF.

This chain uses TRBV6-2 or TRBV6-3 with TRBJ2-7; D unresolved. Trimming took off 4 bases at V and 5 bases at J, with 9 bases between the two ends. Germline V gene data show CDR1 as MNHEY and CDR2 as SVGEGT. This CDR3 spans 12 amino acids. DNA for the CDR3: TGTGCCAGCAGTTCCAACATCCACGAGCAGTACTTC. Protein product: CASSSNIHEQYF.

The CDR3 region has the DNA TGTGCCTGGAGTGTGATCCGCAGTGGCTACACCTTC. It translates to CAWSVIRSGYTF. The chain links TRBV30 to TRBJ1-2; D is ambiguous. Trimming shortened V by 0 bases and J by 7 bases, and 9 bases separated the two germline ends. The CDR3 is made up of 12 amino acids. Germline CDR1 is GTSNPN and CDR2 is SVGIG (reference sequence).

J is TRBJ2-1 and V is TRBV7-9, with D perhaps matching TRBD2 (6 bases). The CDR3 contains 15 residues. Trimming stripped 6 bases from V and 0 bases from J, with 12 bases between. Germline V lookup: CDR1 SEHNR, CDR2 FQNEAQ (reference sequence). CDR3 residues: CASSPTSPSYNEQFF. The CDR3, as DNA: TGTGCCAGCAGTCCGACTAGTCCCTCCTACAATGAGCAGTTCTTC.

This rearrangement joins TRBV7-8 to TRBJ1-4; 8 nucleotides line up with TRBD1. Germline CDR1 and CDR2: SGHVS and FQNEAQ. With 7 bases clipped from V and 7 bases from J, the junction kept 11 bases outside the gene matches. This CDR3 comprises 15 residues. The CDR3 DNA follows: TGTGCCAGCACCCCCTCGACAGGGGTTGGTGAAAAACTGTTTTTT. This encodes CASTPSTGVGEKLFF.

The V gene is TRBV4-3, the J gene TRBJ1-1; TRBD1 is a possible D gene (5 bases). Germline loops: CDR1 LGHNA, CDR2 YSLEER. The V end was cut by 1 base, the J end by 4 bases, with 7 bases between. The CDR3 loop spans 13 amino acids. CDR3 sequence (DNA): TGCGCCAGCAGCCAAGTCGGGGGCACTGAAGCTTTCTTT. This sequence encodes CASSQVGGTEAFF.

The chain recombines TRBV20-1 with TRBJ1-5, with D hard to call. The CDR3 covers 12 residues. Between the trimmed V and J ends, which lost 6 bases and 1 base, there was a span of 7 bases. Germline CDR1 and CDR2: DFQATT and SNEGSKA (reference sequence). The DNA of the CDR3 is TGCAGTGCCAGACAAAGCAATCAGCCCCAGCATTTT. As protein: CSARQSNQPQHF.

This clonotype was recorded a few times. CDR3 sequence reads: CSVEGGSLYKDEQFF. The CDR3 DNA reads as TGCAGCGTTGAAGGAGGTAGCCTTTATAAAGATGAGCAGTTCTTC. The V gene is TRBV29-1, the J gene TRBJ2-1; no clear D gene. CDR1 SQVTM and CDR2 ANQGSEA come from the germline V gene. Deletions cut 1 base from V and 8 bases from J, with 18 bases between. The CDR3 has 15 amino acids.

This chain uses TRBV6-6 with TRBJ1-2; D remains ambiguous. The germline CDR1 and CDR2 sequences are MNHNY and SVGAGI (reference sequence). Between the trimmed V and J ends, which lost 9 bases and 4 bases, there was a span of 15 bases. The CDR3 extends over 13 amino acids. CDR3 bases: TGTGCCAGTCCCGGACCCAGCTTCTATGGCTACACCTTC. Amino acids: CASPGPSFYGYTF.

A few counts support this clonotype. The chain combines TRBV9 with TRBJ2-6, with TRBD2 matching over 13 bases. Germline trimming cut 4 bases from V and 0 bases from J; bases unmatched to any gene: 10. Germline loops: CDR1 SGDLS, CDR2 YYNGEE. The CDR3 is 20 amino acids. CDR3: CASSPWTSGGLRSGANVLTF. CDR3 coding DNA: TGTGCCAGCAGCCCCTGGACTAGCGGGGGCCTGCGCTCTGGGGCCAACGTCCTGACTTTC.